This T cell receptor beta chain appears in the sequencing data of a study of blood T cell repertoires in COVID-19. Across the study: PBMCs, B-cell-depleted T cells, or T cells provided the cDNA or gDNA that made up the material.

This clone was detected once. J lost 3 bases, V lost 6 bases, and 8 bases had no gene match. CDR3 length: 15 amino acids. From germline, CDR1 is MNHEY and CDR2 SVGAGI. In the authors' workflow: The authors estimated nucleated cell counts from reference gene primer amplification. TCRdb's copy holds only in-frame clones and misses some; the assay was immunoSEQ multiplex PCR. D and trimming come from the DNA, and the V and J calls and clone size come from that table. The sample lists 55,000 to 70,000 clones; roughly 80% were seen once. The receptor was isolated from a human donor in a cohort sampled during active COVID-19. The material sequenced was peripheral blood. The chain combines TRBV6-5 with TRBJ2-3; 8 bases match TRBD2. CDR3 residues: CASRMTGGTTDTQYF. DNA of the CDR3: TGTGCCAGCAGGATGACGGGGGGGACGACAGATACGCAGTATTTT.